Below, one TCR beta chain is given with its context. Antigen unknown. These data come from a study of T cell responses to AZD1222 COVID-19 vaccine. The repertoire was sequenced with immunoSEQ multiplex PCR; TCRdb's copy has only in-frame clones and lacks some. The data contain 150,000 or so clones, about 87% of them singletons. Study findings and constraints: The peak T cell response came first, and repertoires were sampled only after it. Spike-specific TCR repertoires showed rising breadth and depth after two AZD1222 doses. Donors skewed white British and female; clonal diversity was possibly underestimated.

Germline-derived CDR1 and CDR2 are SQVTM and ANQGSEA. The V gene end was trimmed by 5 bases and the J gene end by 6 bases; junction bases not matched to a gene: 3. The length of the CDR3 is 11 residues. Material: peripheral blood, obtained on day 0 of AZD1222 vaccination. The receptor's source is an adult in good health. The chain carries TRBV29-1 and TRBJ1-2, with 7 nucleotides matching TRBD1. CDR3 sequence: CSVYRGHGYTF. CDR3 coding DNA: TGCAGCGTTTACAGGGGCCATGGCTACACCTTC.